The T cell receptor (beta chain) under discussion was sequenced for a study of blood T cell repertoires in COVID-19. Whole-study context: PBMCs, B-cell-depleted T cells, or T cells provided the cDNA or gDNA that made up the material.

Only a few counts were recorded for this clone. V was pared by 4 bases and J by 4 bases, with 14 bases between. Germline V gene sequence: CDR1 LNHDA, CDR2 SQIVND (reference sequence). CDR3 length: 14 residues. Sequenced by immunoSEQ multiplex PCR; TCRdb stores in-frame clones only, minus some. The repertoire includes about 670,000 clones, approximately 90% of them detected once, and approximately 0.25% sits in the top ten. The sequence came from a woman between 18 and 29 years old with acute or convalescent COVID-19. Sequencing was carried out using peripheral blood. The chain uses TRBV19 and TRBJ2-7, with D maybe TRBD2 (6 bases). The DNA for the CDR3 is TGTGCCAGTAGTACCTCGGGGGAGCCATACGAGCAGTACTTC. Protein sequence: CASSTSGEPYEQYF.